The source of this T cell receptor beta chain is a study of blood T cell repertoires in COVID-19. About the study: Material from acute and convalescent COVID-19 was sourced from the United States, Italy and Spain. Nucleic acid was either cDNA or gDNA, and it came from T cells, B-cell-depleted T cells, or PBMCs.

This CDR3 contains 17 residues. The V gene end was trimmed by 2 bases and the J gene end by 5 bases; junction bases not matched to a gene: 10. Germline V gene sequence: CDR1 SGDLS, CDR2 YYNGEE. Study processing details: Estimates of nucleated cell counts were drawn from the amplification of reference gene primers. The protocol was immunoSEQ multiplex PCR, while the TCRdb copy is restricted to in-frame clones and leaves out a portion. V and J calls and clone size are given by that table; D and trimming were obtained from the DNA. The table has more than 150,000 clones, 85% to 95% seen once. The chain links TRBV9 to TRBJ2-5, with 12 bases fitting TRBD2. Sample: peripheral blood. The source of this sequence is a man aged 45-65 years with acute or convalescent COVID-19. The CDR3 here is CASSVAVTSGSYETQYF. The CDR3 coding sequence is TGTGCCAGCAGCGTCGCAGTGACTAGCGGGAGCTATGAGACCCAGTACTTC. The whole variable domain, remainder taken from reference TRBV9 and TRBJ2-5, is DSGVTQTPKHLITATGQRVTLRCSPRSGDLSVYWYQQSLDQGLQFLIQYYNGEERAKGNILERFSAQQFPDLHSELNLSSLELGDSALYFCASSVAVTSGSYETQYFGPGTRLLVL.